A selection of T cell receptor beta chains follows, all from one sample in a study of T cells in Graves' hyperthyroidism and ophthalmopathy. TCRdb recomputed calls from the multiplex PCR reads with MiXCR, one row per CDR3 protein. In the table there are 300,000 to 450,000 distinct CDR3 sequences, 13% of which are singletons. Sequences were obtained from blood. These receptors all stem from a woman younger than 35 with Graves' hyperthyroidism. CDR3s include the opening cysteine and the closing phenylalanine or tryptophan. The order of the fields is J gene, clone size, D gene, V gene, CDR3 DNA, CDR3 protein. The D gene is left open where the match is weak. Rows give clone size only sometimes, using once, few, many, or a class for an expanded clone.

TRBJ2-2 many - TRBV30 TGTGCCTGGACCCCTCTTCCCGGGACGGGCATCCCCGGGGAGCTGTTTTTT CAWTPLPGTGIPGELFF
TRBJ1-5 many - TRBV12-3/TRBV12-4 TGTGCCAGCAGACAGTATAGCAATCAGCCCCAGCATTTT CASRQYSNQPQHF
TRBJ1-3 many TRBD1 TRBV2 TGTGCCAGCAGCGCAATGACAGGGGCCACAGGAAACACCATATATTTT CASSAMTGATGNTIYF
TRBJ1-6 - - TRBV19 TGTGCCAGTAGTATTGGGAACCCCAGGGAGATGGTTAATTCACCCCTCCACTTT CASSIGNPREMVNSPLHF
TRBJ2-7 many TRBD2 TRBV7-3 TGTGCCAGCAGCTTAGTAGCGGGGGACGTCTACGAGCAGTACTTC CASSLVAGDVYEQYF
TRBJ2-5 - - TRBV9 TGTGCCAGCAGCGTAGCTCCCCAGACTAGGGAGACCCAGTACTTC CASSVAPQTRETQYF
TRBJ1-1 - TRBD1 TRBV5-1 TGCGCCGGCAGCGGGACAGTGAACACTGAAGCTTTCTTT CAGSGTVNTEAFF
TRBJ2-3 few TRBD2 TRBV9 TGTGCCAGCAGCTTTCGACTAGCGGGAGGGCCAGCAGATACGCAGTATTTT CASSFRLAGGPADTQYF
TRBJ2-1 many - TRBV7-2 TGTGCCAGCAGCTTAGGGTGGGATGAGCAGTTCTTC CASSLGWDEQFF
TRBJ1-1 many - TRBV15 TGTGCCACCAGGACGTACTTGGCGAACACTGAAGCTTTCTTT CATRTYLANTEAFF
TRBJ2-3 many - TRBV13 TGTGCCAGCAGCTTAGCAGCGGGTCGTAGCACAGATACGCAGTATTTT CASSLAAGRSTDTQYF
TRBJ2-2 many - TRBV2 TGTGCCAGCAGTCCTCGGCGGGGAGTGTCCGGGGAGCTGTTTTTT CASSPRRGVSGELFF
TRBJ2-7 - - TRBV10-3 TGTGCCATCAGGCCCAGATTGGACGAGCAGTACTTC CAIRPRLDEQYF
TRBJ2-3 many - TRBV28 TGTGCCAGCAGTTTTCGGGCTAGAACCGGGCCGGGCTATACGCAGTATTTT CASSFRARTGPGYTQYF
TRBJ2-3 many - TRBV5-1 TGCGCCAGCAGCTCTGGGGCGGCGAGCACAGATACGCAGTATTTT CASSSGAASTDTQYF
TRBJ2-1 few TRBD2 TRBV15 TGTGCCACCAGCTCGTCCTGGACTAGCGGGATCAATGAGCAGTTCTTC CATSSSWTSGINEQFF
TRBJ1-1 many - TRBV20-1 TGCAGTGCTAGCCCTAGTTTGAACACTGAAGCTTTCTTT CSASPSLNTEAFF
TRBJ2-1 many - TRBV7-9 TGTGCCAGCAGCTTAGAATTCAGGGAATATGAGCAGTTCTTC CASSLEFREYEQFF
TRBJ1-2 many - TRBV11-2 TGTGCCAGCAGGGGAGGGACTGGCTACACCTTC CASRGGTGYTF
TRBJ2-7 many TRBD1 TRBV3-1 TGTGCCAGCAGCCAAGGTACAGGGGGGTACGAGCAGTACTTC CASSQGTGGYEQYF